The subject of this entry is one TCR beta chain. This clonotype was observed at least ten times. No cognate antigen has been identified for it. No much larger clone is present one base from it, and per-base qualities are unavailable. The data are from a study of T cells in Graves' hyperthyroidism and ophthalmopathy (dated by TCRdb to between 2019 and 2020). Concerning the study at large: Peripheral blood samples were taken at the time of initial diagnosis, prior to any treatment. The paper reports TCR Vbeta CDR3 sequencing of more than 120 peripheral blood samples: under 45 ophthalmopathy, under 80 hyperthyroidism and around 17 progressor patients. Following sampling, methimazole starting at 30 mg daily was given to hyperthyroidism patients, and high-dose intravenous methylprednisolone was given to ophthalmopathy patients. Whether ophthalmopathy could be predicted prospectively was tested in an independent validation cohort made up of roughly 19 hyperthyroidism patients plus 17 patients who later progressed to ophthalmopathy. In addition, the study compared T-cell repertoires in thyroid tissue and in blood from over 5 Graves' hyperthyroidism patients. The roughly 94 discovery patients were randomly divided into training and test sets at a 7:3 ratio. To identify distinguishing TCR V-J signatures, a discovery cohort of about 95 patients was used, comprising 40 to 45 with Graves' ophthalmopathy and around 60 with stable Graves' hyperthyroidism.

Stable Graves' hyperthyroidism was defined as the absence of progression to ophthalmopathy over 18 months of follow-up. Hyperthyroidism patients were aged 18 to 65 years and newly diagnosed, with disease duration of less than 2 months. Patients with uncontrolled infections, other autoimmune diseases, pregnancy or lactation were excluded. Diagnoses were based on clinical symptoms, serum thyroxine and TRAb, thyroid ultrasound and orbital computed tomography. Ficoll-Paque density gradient centrifugation was used to isolate PBMCs from around 10 ml of fresh peripheral blood. Total RNA was extracted using Trizol reagent, and RNA quality was assessed on an Agilent 2100 Bioanalyzer. TCR beta CDR3 regions were amplified from RNA transcripts. The TCR CDR3 was subjected to a first round of RT-PCR using the HTBI primer set and the Qiagen OneStep RT-PCR kit. Libraries were constructed in a second round of multiplex PCR, after which size selection and purification were performed. Paired-end sequencing of the libraries was performed with 100 bp reads on an Illumina HiSeq2000. From the authors' description of their analysis: SOAPnuke was used to process the raw data, throwing out any read that contained adapters or uncalled bases, had a mean Phred below 15, or lacked an exact constant-primer or identifier match. High-quality paired reads were merged using COPE v1.2.5, and each unique nucleotide sequence was defined as a clonotype. MiTCR v1.1 was used to align the clonotypes against IMGT TRBV, TRBD and TRBJ reference segments. Analysis was restricted to V-J combinations with a frequency above 0.0001, which covered 99.2% of repertoires. The TCS score was defined as the ratio of F50 (clonal expansion) to E x V (chaos), calculated using BLOSUM62-based TCRdist between CDR3 peptides within each V-J. Welch's t-statistics and random forest reduced 500 to 650 V-J features to 10 to 15, which were used in a naive Bayes classifier (R e1071). TCRdb reprocessing: public reads trimmed at Q25 with fastp, clones called with MiXCR, in-frame beta chains kept. Records with the same CDR3 protein are collapsed into one entry carrying the most frequent genes and DNA. It is TCRdb's table, rather than the study itself, that gives the V and J calls and clone size. The sample has around 300,000 distinct CDR3 sequences on record, approximately 15% of them singletons. The ten most abundant clones make up around 25% of the sample.

Germline trimming: 4 bases from V, 5 bases from J; junction bases outside gene matches: 10. From cysteine to phenylalanine, the CDR3 is 14 amino acids long. The retained sequence is limited to the CDR3, 42 bases, with the frame set at the first base. Sequences DFQATT (CDR1) and SNEGSKA (CDR2) are obtained from the germline V gene (reference sequence). The paper as a whole reports these results and caveats: In validation, the model predicted progression to ophthalmopathy a median of roughly 6.5 months before onset, with around 70% sensitivity and roughly 79% specificity. No statistical method was used to fix the sample size in advance, and group allocation was not hidden from the investigators. In cross-validation, a model built on a 13 V-J signature told ophthalmopathy apart from stable hyperthyroidism with just under 90% sensitivity and roughly 82% specificity, and in testing the same model reached 80%/75%. Most expanded thyroid clonotypes (frequency above 0.001) were also found in blood, which suggests that blood repertoires may mirror thyroid immune responses.

Recombination connected TRBV20-1 to TRBJ2-7, with 8 middle bases fitting TRBD1. Material for sequencing was blood. This sequence originates from a woman in her 30s with Graves' hyperthyroidism. The CDR3 protein: CSATQFNRGNEQYF. The nucleotides read TGCAGTGCTACTCAATTTAACAGGGGGAACGAGCAGTACTTC.